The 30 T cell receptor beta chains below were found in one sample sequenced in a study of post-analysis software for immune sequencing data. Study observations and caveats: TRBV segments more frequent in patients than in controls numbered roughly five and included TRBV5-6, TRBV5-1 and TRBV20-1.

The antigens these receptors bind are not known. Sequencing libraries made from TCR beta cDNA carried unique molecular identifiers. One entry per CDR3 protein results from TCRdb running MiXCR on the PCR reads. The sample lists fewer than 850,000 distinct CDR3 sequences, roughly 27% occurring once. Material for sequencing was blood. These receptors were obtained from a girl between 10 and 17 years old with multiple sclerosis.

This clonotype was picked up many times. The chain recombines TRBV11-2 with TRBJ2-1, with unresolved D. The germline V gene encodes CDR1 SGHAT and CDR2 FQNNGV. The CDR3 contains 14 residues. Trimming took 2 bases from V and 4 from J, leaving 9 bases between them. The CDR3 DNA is TGTGCCAGCAGCTTAACGCCAGTTTACAATGAGCAGTTCTTC. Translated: CASSLTPVYNEQFF.

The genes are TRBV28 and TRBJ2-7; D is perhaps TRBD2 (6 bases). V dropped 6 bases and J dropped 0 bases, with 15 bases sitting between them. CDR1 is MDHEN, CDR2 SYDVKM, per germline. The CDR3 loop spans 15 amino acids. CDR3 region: CASRPNRDFSYEQYF. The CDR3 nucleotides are TGTGCCAGCAGACCGAACCGGGACTTCTCCTACGAGCAGTACTTC. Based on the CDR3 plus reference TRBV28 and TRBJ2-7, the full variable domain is DVKVTQSSRYLVKRTGEKVFLECVQDMDHENMFWYRQDPGLGLRLIYFSYDVKMKEKGDIPEGYSVSREKKERFSLILESASTNQTSMYLCASRPNRDFSYEQYFGPGTRLTVT.

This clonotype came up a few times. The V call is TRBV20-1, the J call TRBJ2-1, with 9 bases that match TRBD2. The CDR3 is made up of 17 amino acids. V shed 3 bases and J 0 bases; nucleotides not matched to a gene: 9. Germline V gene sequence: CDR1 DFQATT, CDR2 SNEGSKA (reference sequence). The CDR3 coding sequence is TGCAGTGCTAGCGCCAGACTAGCGGCAAGCTCCTACAATGAGCAGTTCTTC. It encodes CSASARLAASSYNEQFF.

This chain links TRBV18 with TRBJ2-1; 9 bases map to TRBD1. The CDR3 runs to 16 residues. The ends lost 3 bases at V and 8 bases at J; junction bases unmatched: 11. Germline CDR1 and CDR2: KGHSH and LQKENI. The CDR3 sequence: CASSPGVLGQGHEQFF. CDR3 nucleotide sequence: TGTGCCAGCTCACCCGGCGTTTTGGGACAGGGCCATGAGCAGTTCTTC.

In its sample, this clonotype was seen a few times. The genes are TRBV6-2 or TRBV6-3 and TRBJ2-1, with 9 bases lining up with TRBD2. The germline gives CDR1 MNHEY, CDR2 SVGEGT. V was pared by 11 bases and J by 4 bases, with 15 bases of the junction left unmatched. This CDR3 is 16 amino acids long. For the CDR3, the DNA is TGTGCCGCAAGCCCATCAGCGGGAGGAGGGTACAATGAGCAGTTCTTC. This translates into CAASPSAGGGYNEQFF.

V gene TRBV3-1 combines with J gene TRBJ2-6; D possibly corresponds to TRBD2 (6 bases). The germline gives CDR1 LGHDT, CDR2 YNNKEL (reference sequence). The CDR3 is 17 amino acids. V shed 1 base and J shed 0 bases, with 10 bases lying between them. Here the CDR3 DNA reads TGTGCCAGCAGCCAAGTTACCGGGGGCTCTGGGGCCAACGTCCTGACTTTC. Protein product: CASSQVTGGSGANVLTF.

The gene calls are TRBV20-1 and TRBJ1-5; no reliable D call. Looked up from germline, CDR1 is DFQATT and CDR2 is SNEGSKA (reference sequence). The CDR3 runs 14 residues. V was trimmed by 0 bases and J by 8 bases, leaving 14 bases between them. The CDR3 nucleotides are TGCAGTGCTAGAGATTGGCAGTTGGGAGAGCCCCAGCATTTT. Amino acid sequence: CSARDWQLGEPQHF.

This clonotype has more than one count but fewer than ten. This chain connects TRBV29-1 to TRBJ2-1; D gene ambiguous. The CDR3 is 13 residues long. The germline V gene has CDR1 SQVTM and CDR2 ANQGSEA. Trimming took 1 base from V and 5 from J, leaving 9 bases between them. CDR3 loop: CSVEAKADNEQFF. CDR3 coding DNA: TGCAGCGTTGAAGCGAAGGCGGACAATGAGCAGTTCTTC.

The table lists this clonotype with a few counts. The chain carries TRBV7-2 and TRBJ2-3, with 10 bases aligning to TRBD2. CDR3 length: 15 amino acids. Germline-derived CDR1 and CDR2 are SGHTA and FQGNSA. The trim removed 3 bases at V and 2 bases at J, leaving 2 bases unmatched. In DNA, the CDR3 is TGTGCCAGCAGCTTCGGACTAGCGGCCACAGATACGCAGTATTTT. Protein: CASSFGLAATDTQYF.

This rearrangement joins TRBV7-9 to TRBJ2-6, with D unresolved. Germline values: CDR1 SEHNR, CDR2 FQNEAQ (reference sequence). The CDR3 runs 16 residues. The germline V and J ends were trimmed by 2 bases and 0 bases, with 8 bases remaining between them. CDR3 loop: CASSLSVGSGANVLTF. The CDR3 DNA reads TGTGCCAGCAGCTTATCGGTAGGCTCTGGGGCCAACGTCCTGACTTTC.

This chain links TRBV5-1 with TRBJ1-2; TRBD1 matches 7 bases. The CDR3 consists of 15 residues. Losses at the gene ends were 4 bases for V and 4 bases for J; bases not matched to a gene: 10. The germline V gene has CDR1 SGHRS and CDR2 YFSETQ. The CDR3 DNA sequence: TGCGCCAGCAGCCCCGGGGGACAGCGGATCTATGGCTACACCTTC. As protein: CASSPGGQRIYGYTF.

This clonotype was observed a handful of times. The chain's CDR3 is CASSLSGGQNQDTQYF. Written as DNA, the CDR3 is TGTGCCAGCAGCTTATCGGGGGGACAAAACCAGGATACGCAGTATTTT. The chain recombines TRBV7-8 with TRBJ2-3, with D perhaps matching TRBD2 (7 bases). This CDR3 is 16 amino acids long. Trimming removed 2 bases at V and 6 bases at J, with 18 bases between. Per the germline V gene, CDR1 is SGHVS and CDR2 is FQNEAQ.

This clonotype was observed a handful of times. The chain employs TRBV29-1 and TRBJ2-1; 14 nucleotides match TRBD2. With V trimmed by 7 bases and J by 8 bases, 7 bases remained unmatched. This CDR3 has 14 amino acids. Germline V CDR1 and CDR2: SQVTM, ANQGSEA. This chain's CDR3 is CSARTSGRLDEQFF. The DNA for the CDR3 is TGCAGCGCGAGGACTAGCGGGAGGTTGGATGAGCAGTTCTTC.

CDR3 nucleotide sequence: TGTGCCAGCAGTGAGACGGGGGGGCCAACAGATACGCAGTATTTT. Protein product: CASSETGGPTDTQYF. The chain recombines TRBV2 with TRBJ2-3; the match to TRBD2 covers 8 bases. There are 15 residues in the CDR3. J lost 3 bases, V lost 3 bases, and 5 bases had no gene match. CDR1 SNHLY and CDR2 FYNNEI come from the germline V gene.

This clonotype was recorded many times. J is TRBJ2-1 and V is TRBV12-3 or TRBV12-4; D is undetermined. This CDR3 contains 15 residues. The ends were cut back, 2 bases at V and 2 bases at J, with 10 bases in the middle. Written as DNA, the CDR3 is TGTGCCAGCAGTTTAATTGGGGTTCCCTACAATGAGCAGTTCTTC. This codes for CASSLIGVPYNEQFF.

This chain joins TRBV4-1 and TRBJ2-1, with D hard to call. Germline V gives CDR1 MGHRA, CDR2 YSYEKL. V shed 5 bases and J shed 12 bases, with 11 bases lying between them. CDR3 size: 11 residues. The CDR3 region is CASSEGYRQFF. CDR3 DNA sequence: TGCGCCAGCAGCGAAGGTTACAGGCAGTTCTTC.

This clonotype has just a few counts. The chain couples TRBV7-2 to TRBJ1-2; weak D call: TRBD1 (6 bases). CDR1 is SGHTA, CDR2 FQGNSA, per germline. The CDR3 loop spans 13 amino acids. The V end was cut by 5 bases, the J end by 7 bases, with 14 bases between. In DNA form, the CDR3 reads TGTGCCAGCAGCCCCGGGGGGGCGCGTGGCTACACCTTC. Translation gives CASSPGGARGYTF. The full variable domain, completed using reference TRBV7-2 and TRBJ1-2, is GAGVSQSPSNKVTEKGKDVELRCDPISGHTALYWYRQSLGQGLEFLIYFQGNSAPDKSGLPSDRFSAERTGGSVSTLTIQRTQQEDSAVYLCASSPGGARGYTFGSGTRLTVV.

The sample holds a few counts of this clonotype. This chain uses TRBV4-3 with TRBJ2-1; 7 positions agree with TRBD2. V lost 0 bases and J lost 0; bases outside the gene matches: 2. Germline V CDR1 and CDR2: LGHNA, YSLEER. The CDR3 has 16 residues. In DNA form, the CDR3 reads TGCGCCAGCAGCCAAGATCGGGGGGTCTCCTACAATGAGCAGTTCTTC. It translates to CASSQDRGVSYNEQFF.

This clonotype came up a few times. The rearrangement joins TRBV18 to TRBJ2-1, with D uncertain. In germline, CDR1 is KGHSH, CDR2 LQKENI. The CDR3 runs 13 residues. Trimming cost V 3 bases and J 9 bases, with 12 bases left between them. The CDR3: CASSPLTKSEQFF. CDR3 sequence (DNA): TGTGCCAGCTCACCGTTGACGAAGAGTGAGCAGTTCTTC.

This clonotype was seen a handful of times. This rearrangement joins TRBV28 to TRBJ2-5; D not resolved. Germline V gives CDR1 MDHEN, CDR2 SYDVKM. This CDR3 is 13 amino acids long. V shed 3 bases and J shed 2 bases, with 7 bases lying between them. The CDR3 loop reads CASSFTAQETQYF. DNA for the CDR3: TGTGCCAGCAGTTTTACAGCTCAAGAGACCCAGTACTTC.

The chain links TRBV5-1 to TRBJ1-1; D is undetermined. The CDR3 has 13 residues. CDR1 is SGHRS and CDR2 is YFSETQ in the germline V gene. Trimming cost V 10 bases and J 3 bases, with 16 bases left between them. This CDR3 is CAYAFGSDTEAFF. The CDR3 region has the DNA TGCGCCTATGCGTTCGGTTCGGACACTGAAGCTTTCTTT.

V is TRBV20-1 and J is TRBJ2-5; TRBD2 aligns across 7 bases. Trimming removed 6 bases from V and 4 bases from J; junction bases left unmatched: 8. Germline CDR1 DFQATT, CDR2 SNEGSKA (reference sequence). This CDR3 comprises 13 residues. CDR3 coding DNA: TGCAGTGCCGTAGGACTAGTAGGAGAGACCCAGTACTTC. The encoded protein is CSAVGLVGETQYF.

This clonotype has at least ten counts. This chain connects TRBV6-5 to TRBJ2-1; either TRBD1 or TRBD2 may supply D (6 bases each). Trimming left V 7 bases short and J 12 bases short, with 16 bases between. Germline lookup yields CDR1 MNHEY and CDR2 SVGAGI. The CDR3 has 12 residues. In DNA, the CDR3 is TGTGCCAGCACCGACGGGGGCACGTGGCAGTTCTTC. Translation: CASTDGGTWQFF.

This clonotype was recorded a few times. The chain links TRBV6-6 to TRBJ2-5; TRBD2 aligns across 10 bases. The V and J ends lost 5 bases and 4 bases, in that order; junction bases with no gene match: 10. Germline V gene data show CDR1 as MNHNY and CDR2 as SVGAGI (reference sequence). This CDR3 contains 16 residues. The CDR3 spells CASSNWLAGVGETQYF. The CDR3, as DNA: TGTGCCAGCAGTAACTGGCTAGCGGGGGTGGGAGAGACCCAGTACTTC.

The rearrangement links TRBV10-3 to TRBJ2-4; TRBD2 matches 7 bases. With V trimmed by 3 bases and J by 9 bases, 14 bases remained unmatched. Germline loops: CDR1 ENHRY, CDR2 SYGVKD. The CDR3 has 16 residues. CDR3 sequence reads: CAISERGRGAGSIQYF. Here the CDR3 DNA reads TGTGCCATCAGTGAACGGGGTAGGGGAGCGGGAAGCATTCAGTACTTC.

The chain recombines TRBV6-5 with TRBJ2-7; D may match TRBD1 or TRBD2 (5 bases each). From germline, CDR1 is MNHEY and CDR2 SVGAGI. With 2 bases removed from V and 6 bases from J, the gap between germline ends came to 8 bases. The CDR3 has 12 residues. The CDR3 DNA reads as TGTGCCAGCAGTTACCGGGACGGCGAGCAGTACTTC. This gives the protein CASSYRDGEQYF.

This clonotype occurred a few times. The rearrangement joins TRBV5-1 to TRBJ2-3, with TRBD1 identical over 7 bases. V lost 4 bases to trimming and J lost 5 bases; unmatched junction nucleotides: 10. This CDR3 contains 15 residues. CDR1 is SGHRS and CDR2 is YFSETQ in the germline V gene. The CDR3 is CASSQRFTGVDTQYF. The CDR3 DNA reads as TGCGCCAGCAGCCAAAGATTTACAGGGGTAGATACGCAGTATTTT.

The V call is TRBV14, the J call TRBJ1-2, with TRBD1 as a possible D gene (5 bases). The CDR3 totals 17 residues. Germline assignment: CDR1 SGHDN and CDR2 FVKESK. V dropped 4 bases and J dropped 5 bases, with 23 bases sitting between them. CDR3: CASSPVGVAVGGYGYTF. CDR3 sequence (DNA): TGTGCCAGCAGCCCCGTAGGTGTAGCAGTCGGGGGGTATGGCTACACCTTC.

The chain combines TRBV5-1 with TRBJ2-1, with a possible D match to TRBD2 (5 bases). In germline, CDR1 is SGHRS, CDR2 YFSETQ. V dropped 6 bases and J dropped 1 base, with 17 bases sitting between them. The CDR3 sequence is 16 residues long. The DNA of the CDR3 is TGCGCCAGCATCGGAAGCGGATGGAGTTCCTACAATGAGCAGTTCTTC. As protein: CASIGSGWSSYNEQFF.

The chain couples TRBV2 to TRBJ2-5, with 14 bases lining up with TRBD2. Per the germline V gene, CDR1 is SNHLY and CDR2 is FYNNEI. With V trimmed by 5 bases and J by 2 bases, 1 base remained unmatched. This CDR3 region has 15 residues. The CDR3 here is CASSWTSGGQETQYF. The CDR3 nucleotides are TGTGCCAGCAGTTGGACTAGCGGGGGGCAAGAGACCCAGTACTTC.